This passage covers 31 T cell receptor beta chains from one sample sequenced in a study of blood T cell repertoires in COVID-19. Sequenced by immunoSEQ multiplex PCR; TCRdb stores in-frame clones only, minus some. The table lists about 100,000 clones, 88% of them singletons, with 5.5% to 6.5% in the top ten. The sample consisted of peripheral blood. The receptors here all came from a woman aged 60-70 years with acute or convalescent COVID-19.

CDR3 sequence reads: CASSSGSGLAGQREQYF. The CDR3 bases are TGTGCCAGCAGTTCTGGTTCAGGACTAGCGGGCCAGAGGGAGCAGTACTTC. The chain recombines TRBV27 with TRBJ2-7; 11 positions agree with TRBD2. Looked up from germline, CDR1 is MNHEY and CDR2 is SMNVEV (reference sequence). The CDR3 length is 17 residues. Trimming at V came to 4 bases and at J to 7 bases, leaving 15 bases not matched to a gene.

The chain uses TRBV12-3 or TRBV12-4 and TRBJ1-5; D gene unclear. V lost 7 bases and J 3 bases, leaving 10 bases between the germline ends. The CDR3 totals 13 residues. The CDR3 DNA reads as TGTGCCAGCATCTCCGGGATCAATCAGCCCCAGCATTTT. Translation gives CASISGINQPQHF.

The CDR3 loop is CASSLDGGEQYV. The CDR3 coding sequence is TGTGCCAGCAGCCTAGACGGGGGCGAGCAGTACGTC. This sequence joins TRBV6-2 or TRBV6-3 and TRBJ2-7; weak D call: TRBD2 (6 bases). The germline CDR1 and CDR2 sequences are MNHEY and SVGEGT. This CDR3 has 12 amino acids. V lost 6 bases to trimming and J lost 6 bases, with 12 bases between them.

This sequence joins TRBV25-1 and TRBJ1-1; TRBD1 might be the D (5 bases). The CDR3 has 16 residues. The V gene lost 2 bases and the J gene lost 2 bases, with 15 bases spanning the gap. Germline loops: CDR1 MGHDK, CDR2 SYGVNS. The CDR3 here is CASSELSTEYNTEAFF. The CDR3 DNA reads TGTGCCAGCAGTGAACTATCGACAGAGTATAACACTGAAGCTTTCTTT.

This rearrangement joins TRBV29-1 to TRBJ2-7; TRBD2 aligns across 7 bases. Germline V lookup: CDR1 SQVTM, CDR2 ANQGSEA. The CDR3 spans 13 residues. Germline trimming cut 6 bases from V and 0 bases from J; bases unmatched to any gene: 5. CDR3: CSVVRDYSYEQYF. Written as DNA, the CDR3 is TGCAGCGTGGTCAGGGACTACTCCTACGAGCAGTACTTC.

The chain carries TRBV28 and TRBJ2-1; 15 bases are shared with TRBD2. The V and J ends lost 1 base and 10 bases, in that order; junction bases with no gene match: 5. Germline lookup yields CDR1 MDHEN and CDR2 SYDVKM. The length of the CDR3 is 16 residues. CDR3 loop: CASSLFGTSGRREQFF. The DNA for the CDR3 is TGTGCCAGCAGTTTATTCGGGACTAGCGGGAGGAGGGAGCAGTTCTTC.

This sequence joins TRBV9 and TRBJ2-5, with D unresolved. The CDR3 is 14 amino acids. CDR1 is SGDLS and CDR2 is YYNGEE in the germline V gene. V was cut by 0 bases and J by 4 bases, with 10 bases left in between. The CDR3 here is CASSVGLGRETQYF. DNA for the CDR3: TGTGCCAGCAGCGTAGGGCTAGGTCGAGAGACCCAGTACTTC. Based on the CDR3 plus reference TRBV9 and TRBJ2-5, the full variable domain is DSGVTQTPKHLITATGQRVTLRCSPRSGDLSVYWYQQSLDQGLQFLIQYYNGEERAKGNILERFSAQQFPDLHSELNLSSLELGDSALYFCASSVGLGRETQYFGPGTRLLVL.

This clone has only one observation. This chain links TRBV6-5 with TRBJ2-5; D call uncertain. Looked up from germline, CDR1 is MNHEY and CDR2 is SVGAGI. V was pared by 7 bases and J by 5 bases, with 11 bases between. This CDR3 spans 12 amino acids. The CDR3 loop is CASISLLETQYF. DNA for the CDR3: TGTGCCAGCATATCACTGCTGGAGACCCAGTACTTC.

The rearrangement links TRBV5-1 to TRBJ2-3; a possible D gene is TRBD2 (6 bases). Deletions cut 8 bases from V and 3 bases from J, with 16 bases between. The germline gives CDR1 SGHRS, CDR2 YFSETQ. CDR3 length: 14 residues. The DNA of the CDR3 is TGCGCCAGTGGTCGTGGGGGGTTGACAGATACGCAGTATTTT. Protein: CASGRGGLTDTQYF.

The chain recombines TRBV30 with TRBJ1-4; a weak D match, TRBD1 (5 bases). V was shortened by 3 bases and J by 14 bases, with 22 bases between the two germline ends. Germline V lookup: CDR1 GTSNPN, CDR2 SVGIG (reference sequence). This CDR3 has 14 amino acids. The CDR3 coding sequence is TGTGCCTGGAGGGCGGGGGATCGGCTCCAGCGGCTGTTTTTT. Protein sequence: CAWRAGDRLQRLFF.

This sequence joins TRBV2 and TRBJ2-5, with D maybe TRBD1 (5 bases). This CDR3 contains 14 residues. Germline V CDR1 and CDR2: SNHLY, FYNNEI. Trimming stripped 4 bases from V and 1 base from J, with 10 bases between. DNA of the CDR3: TGTGCCAGCAGTGGCCAGGGATTCCAAGAGACCCAGTACTTC. This gives the protein CASSGQGFQETQYF.

The J gene is TRBJ1-5, the V gene TRBV7-2; TRBD1 is a possible D gene (5 bases). The germline V gene encodes CDR1 SGHTA and CDR2 FQGNSA. The germline V and J ends were trimmed by 5 bases and 5 bases, with 10 bases remaining between them. The CDR3 runs 13 residues. CDR3 loop: CASSPRGDQPQHF. The DNA for the CDR3 is TGTGCCAGCAGCCCCCGGGGGGATCAGCCCCAGCATTTT.

V usage is TRBV5-1 and J usage is TRBJ2-1, with D perhaps matching TRBD2 (5 bases). This CDR3 is 12 amino acids long. Trimming removed 0 bases from V and 7 bases from J, with 5 bases in between. Germline-derived CDR1 and CDR2 are SGHRS and YFSETQ. The CDR3 spells CASSLAGNEQFF. CDR3 nucleotides: TGCGCCAGCAGCTTGGCGGGGAATGAGCAGTTCTTC.

The rearrangement uses TRBV19 and TRBJ2-3; possible D gene TRBD2, 5 bases. The CDR3 covers 13 residues. In germline, CDR1 is LNHDA, CDR2 SQIVND (reference sequence). Trimming removed 6 bases from V and 5 bases from J, with 12 bases in between. The CDR3 reads CASRRGGEDTQYF. The DNA for the CDR3 is TGTGCCAGTAGACGGGGTGGAGAAGATACGCAGTATTTT.

J is TRBJ2-5 and V is TRBV6-5; TRBD1 might be the D (5 bases). Per the germline V gene, CDR1 is MNHEY and CDR2 is SVGAGI. Trimming cost V 5 bases and J 4 bases, with 17 bases left between them. The CDR3 covers 15 residues. The CDR3 DNA reads as TGTGCCAGCAGTCTCCGGGCAGGGAAAACAGAGACCCAGTACTTC. Translated: CASSLRAGKTETQYF.

This clone was observed a handful of times. V gene TRBV6-5 combines with J gene TRBJ2-7, with D unclear. The CDR3 is 14 amino acids. Germline loops: CDR1 MNHEY, CDR2 SVGAGI. Between the trimmed V and J ends, which lost 6 bases and 0 bases, there was a span of 12 bases. For the CDR3, the DNA is TGTGCCAGCAGGCTGACATTCAACTCCTACGAGCAGTACTTC. Translating it yields CASRLTFNSYEQYF.

The gene calls are TRBV2 and TRBJ2-7, with a possible D match to TRBD2 (5 bases). The CDR3 has 14 amino acids. V was shortened by 6 bases and J by 2 bases, with 14 bases between the two germline ends. The germline V gene encodes CDR1 SNHLY and CDR2 FYNNEI. Written as DNA, the CDR3 is TGTGCCAGCAGGGAGGATCCGCACCCCTACGAGCAGTACGTC. Its translation is CASREDPHPYEQYV.

This CDR3 reads CASSSLGGYANTGELFF. For the CDR3, the DNA is TGTGCCAGCAGCTCACTAGGGGGATATGCGAACACCGGGGAGCTGTTTTTT. J is TRBJ2-2 and V is TRBV7-3; possibly TRBD1 for D (6 bases). Trimming pared 4 bases from V and 0 bases from J, leaving 15 bases between. Germline lookup yields CDR1 SGHTA and CDR2 FQGTGA. The CDR3 totals 17 residues.

The chain has TRBV30 and TRBJ1-6, with 10 bases aligning to TRBD1. This CDR3 is built from 14 residues. V shed 1 base and J 8 bases; nucleotides not matched to a gene: 2. Germline V gene sequence: CDR1 GTSNPN, CDR2 SVGIG (reference sequence). CDR3 protein: CAWSAGQGDSPLHF. CDR3 DNA sequence: TGTGCCTGGAGTGCAGGACAGGGGGATTCACCCCTCCACTTT.

Only one count was recorded for this clone. V and J are TRBV18 and TRBJ2-3; 9 nucleotides agree with TRBD1. Trimming took 4 bases from V and 4 from J; bases not matched to a gene: 9. Germline V lookup: CDR1 KGHSH, CDR2 LQKENI. CDR3 length: 16 amino acids. The CDR3 sequence: CASSLQGALVADTQYF. DNA for the CDR3: TGTGCCAGCTCACTACAGGGGGCGTTAGTGGCAGATACGCAGTATTTT.

The chain links TRBV11-2 to TRBJ1-5; D may be TRBD1 (5 bases). The V gene's germline CDR1 is SGHAT and CDR2 FQNNGV. V was pared by 5 bases and J by 6 bases, with 14 bases between. This CDR3 is built from 14 residues. The CDR3 sequence: CASSQGALGQPQHF. Written as DNA, the CDR3 is TGTGCCAGCAGCCAAGGGGCGCTAGGTCAGCCCCAGCATTTT.

This chain connects TRBV6-6 to TRBJ2-7; a possible D gene is TRBD1 (6 bases). The CDR3 covers 14 residues. The germline V gene encodes CDR1 MNHNY and CDR2 SVGAGI (reference sequence). V lost 10 bases and J 4 bases, leaving 20 bases between the germline ends. The CDR3 loop reads CAIGAGERGYEQYV. CDR3 in DNA: TGTGCCATTGGGGCAGGGGAGAGGGGATACGAGCAGTACGTC.

The gene calls are TRBV19 and TRBJ1-1; D possibly corresponds to TRBD1 (5 bases). The CDR3 spans 12 residues. V was clipped by 10 bases and J by 1 base, with 10 bases between them. The germline V gene has CDR1 LNHDA and CDR2 SQIVND (reference sequence). CDR3 bases: TGTGCCACTGAAACAGGGAACACTGAAGCTTTCTTT. Amino acids: CATETGNTEAFF.

This sequence joins TRBV3-1 (or the pseudogene TRBV3-2) and TRBJ2-7, with D perhaps TRBD1 (6 bases). The CDR3 spans 13 residues. Deletions cut 4 bases from V and 5 bases from J, with 12 bases between. The germline V gene has CDR1 LGHDT and CDR2 YNNKEL (reference sequence). The CDR3 nucleotides are TGTGCCAGCAGCCGGCTCAGGGGAGACGAGCAGTACTTC. Amino acids: CASSRLRGDEQYF.

This clone was detected only once. Other nucleotide sequences in the sample specify the same CDR3. The chain is built from TRBV28 and TRBJ2-4; D is perhaps TRBD2 (6 bases). CDR3 length equals 14 residues. Germline CDR1 and CDR2: MDHEN and SYDVKM. V lost 2 bases and J 4 bases, leaving 9 bases between the germline ends. CDR3 sequence (DNA): TGTGCCAGCAGTTTACGGGGGACTAAAAACATTCAGTACTTC. As protein: CASSLRGTKNIQYF.

This clone has just a few counts. This chain connects TRBV20-1 to TRBJ2-1, with a tentative D call TRBD2 (5 bases). This CDR3 spans 12 amino acids. Germline V CDR1 and CDR2: DFQATT, SNEGSKA (reference sequence). V lost 3 bases, J lost 7 bases, and 10 bases lay in between. The CDR3 loop is CSASGGRNEQFF. Written as DNA, the CDR3 is TGCAGTGCTAGTGGAGGTCGAAATGAGCAGTTCTTC.

The chain employs TRBV28 and TRBJ1-4; 10 positions match TRBD1. The CDR3 sequence is 16 residues long. J was trimmed by 8 bases and V by 8 bases; bases with no gene match: 14. Looked up from germline, CDR1 is MDHEN and CDR2 is SYDVKM. The DNA for the CDR3 is TGTGCCAGCCACCCCGCTGTAGGGACAGGGGAAGAAAAACTGTTTTTT. This translates into CASHPAVGTGEEKLFF.

The chain links TRBV29-1 to TRBJ2-1; 9 bases are a match to TRBD2. Germline V gene data show CDR1 as SQVTM and CDR2 as ANQGSEA. The length of the CDR3 is 14 residues. The CDR3, as DNA: TGCTCTAGTGACGGTAGCGGGAGTGCAAATGAGCAGTTCTTC. Translated, it gives CSSDGSGSANEQFF.

The rearrangement joins TRBV6-5 to TRBJ1-5; 7 bases fit TRBD1. This CDR3 has 15 residues. CDR1 and CDR2 (germline): MNHEY, SVGAGI. V lost 6 bases, J lost 4 bases, and 9 bases stayed unmatched. CDR3 in amino acids: CASSPSTGLNQPQHF. Written as DNA, the CDR3 is TGTGCCAGCAGCCCGTCGACAGGGCTGAATCAGCCCCAGCATTTT.

The chain employs TRBV10-3 and TRBJ2-1; TRBD2 aligns across 15 bases. V shed 6 bases and J 6 bases; nucleotides not matched to a gene: 9. Germline assignment: CDR1 ENHRY and CDR2 SYGVKD. The CDR3 extends over 17 amino acids. The DNA of the CDR3 is TGTGCCATCAGCGACCTCGGGACTAGCGGGAGGCTCAATGAGCAGTTCTTC. Its protein product is CAISDLGTSGRLNEQFF.

This sequence joins TRBV5-1 and TRBJ1-1; D gene unclear. The CDR3 has 13 amino acids. V lost 1 base to trimming and J lost 3 bases, with 7 bases between them. CDR1 and CDR2 from the germline V gene are SGHRS and YFSETQ. The CDR3 coding sequence is TGCGCCAGCAGCTTGAGCCGAGACACTGAAGCTTTCTTT. Translated, it gives CASSLSRDTEAFF.